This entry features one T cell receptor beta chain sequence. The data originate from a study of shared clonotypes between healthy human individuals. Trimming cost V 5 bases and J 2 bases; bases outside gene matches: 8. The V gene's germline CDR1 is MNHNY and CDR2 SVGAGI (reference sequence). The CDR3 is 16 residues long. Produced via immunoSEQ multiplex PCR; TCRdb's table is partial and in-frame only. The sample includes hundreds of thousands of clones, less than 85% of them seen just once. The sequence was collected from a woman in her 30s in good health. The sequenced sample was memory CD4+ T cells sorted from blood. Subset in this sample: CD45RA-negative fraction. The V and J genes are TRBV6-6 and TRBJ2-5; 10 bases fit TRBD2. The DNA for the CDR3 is TGTGCCAGCAGTCCAACGACTAGCGGGCCTCAAGAGACCCAGTACTTC. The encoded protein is CASSPTTSGPQETQYF.